These 6 T cell receptor beta chains were all obtained from the same sample, sequenced in a study of blood T cell repertoires in COVID-19. Produced via immunoSEQ multiplex PCR; TCRdb's table is partial and in-frame only. The sample consists of around 310,000 clones, roughly 86% of them appearing once. Sequencing input: PBMCs or T cells enriched from blood (not recorded which). Receptor source: a woman between 25 and 40 years old who had recovered from COVID-19.

The chain uses TRBV6-1 and TRBJ1-2; TRBD1 agrees at 11 bases. This CDR3 is 16 amino acids long. Germline assignment: CDR1 MNHNS and CDR2 SASEGT. The ends lost 4 bases at V and 7 bases at J; junction bases unmatched: 11. CDR3: CASSARNSGTGGGYTF. The CDR3 coding sequence is TGTGCCAGCAGTGCCAGAAACTCCGGGACAGGGGGTGGCTACACCTTC.

This clone was found once. The V and J genes are TRBV7-3 and TRBJ1-1; D remains ambiguous. The V gene lost 3 bases and the J gene lost 1 base, with 9 bases spanning the gap. The CDR3 spans 14 residues. Germline assignment: CDR1 SGHTA and CDR2 FQGTGA. The CDR3: CASSFGRSNTEAFF. For the CDR3, the DNA is TGTGCCAGCAGCTTTGGCAGGTCGAACACTGAAGCTTTCTTT.

J is TRBJ2-4 and V is TRBV12-5; no clear D. The CDR3 is 15 residues long. Germline V gene lookup returns CDR1 LGHNT and CDR2 FRNRAP. Trimming took off 2 bases at V and 1 base at J, with 9 bases between the two ends. CDR3 nucleotides: TGTGCTAGTGGTTTGTATGTCTCCGCCAAAAACATTCAGTACTTC. Translating gives CASGLYVSAKNIQYF.

V gene TRBV11-2 combines with J gene TRBJ2-1; possible D gene TRBD2, 6 bases. The ends were cut back, 2 bases at V and 4 bases at J, with 12 bases in the middle. From germline, CDR1 is SGHAT and CDR2 FQNNGV. The length of the CDR3 is 15 residues. CDR3 residues: CASSLSASEYNEQFF. For the CDR3, the DNA is TGTGCCAGCAGCTTAAGTGCTAGCGAGTACAATGAGCAGTTCTTC.

V and J are TRBV9 and TRBJ1-4, with D perhaps matching TRBD1 (6 bases). The CDR3 loop spans 16 amino acids. CDR1 SGDLS and CDR2 YYNGEE come from the germline V gene. Trimming took 3 bases from V and 8 from J, leaving 20 bases between them. CDR3 nucleotide sequence: TGTGCCAGCAGCGAGAGGGGAACGGGGGGCCGCGAAAAACTGTTTTTT. Amino acid sequence: CASSERGTGGREKLFF.

This clone was found once. This sequence joins TRBV5-4 and TRBJ2-2; D may be TRBD2 (5 bases). The CDR3 consists of 13 residues. CDR1 and CDR2 (germline): SGHNT, YYREEE (reference sequence). Trimming pared 4 bases from V and 1 base from J, leaving 5 bases between. The CDR3 is CASSEGNTGELFF. The CDR3 DNA reads TGTGCCAGCAGCGAGGGGAACACCGGGGAGCTGTTTTTT.